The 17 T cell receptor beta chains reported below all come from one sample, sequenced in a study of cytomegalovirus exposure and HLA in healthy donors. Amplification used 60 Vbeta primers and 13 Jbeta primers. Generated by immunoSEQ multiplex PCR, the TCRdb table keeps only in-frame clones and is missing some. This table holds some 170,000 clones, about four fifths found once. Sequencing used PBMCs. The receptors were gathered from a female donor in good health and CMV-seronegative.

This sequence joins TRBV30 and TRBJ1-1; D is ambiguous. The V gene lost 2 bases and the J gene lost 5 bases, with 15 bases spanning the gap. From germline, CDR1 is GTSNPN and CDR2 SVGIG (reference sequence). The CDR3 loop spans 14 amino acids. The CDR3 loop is CAWSSGRLGTEAFF. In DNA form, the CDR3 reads TGTGCCTGGAGTAGCGGAAGACTAGGGACTGAAGCTTTCTTT.

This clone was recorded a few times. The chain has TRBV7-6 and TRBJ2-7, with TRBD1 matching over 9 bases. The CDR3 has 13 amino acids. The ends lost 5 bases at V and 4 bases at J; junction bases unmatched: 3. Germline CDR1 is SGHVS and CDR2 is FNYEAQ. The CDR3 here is CASSDRGNYEQYF. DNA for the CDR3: TGTGCCAGCAGCGACAGGGGGAATTACGAGCAGTACTTC. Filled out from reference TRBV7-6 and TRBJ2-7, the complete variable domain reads GAGVSQSPRYKVTKRGQDVALRCDPISGHVSLYWYRQALGQGPEFLTYFNYEAQQDKSGLPNDRFSAERPEGSISTLTIQRTEQRDSAMYRCASSDRGNYEQYFGPGTRLTVT.

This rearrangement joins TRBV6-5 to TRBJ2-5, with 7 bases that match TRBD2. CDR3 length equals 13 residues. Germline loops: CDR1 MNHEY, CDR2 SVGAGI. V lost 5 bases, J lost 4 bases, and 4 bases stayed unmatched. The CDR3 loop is CASSPGRGETQYF. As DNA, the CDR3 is TGTGCCAGCAGTCCAGGGAGGGGAGAGACCCAGTACTTC.

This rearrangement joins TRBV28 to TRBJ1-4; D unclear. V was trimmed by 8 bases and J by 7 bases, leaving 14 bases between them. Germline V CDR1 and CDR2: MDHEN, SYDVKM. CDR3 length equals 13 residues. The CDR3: CASHSSGTEKLFF. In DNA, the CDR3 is TGTGCCAGCCATTCGTCGGGTACTGAAAAACTGTTTTTT.

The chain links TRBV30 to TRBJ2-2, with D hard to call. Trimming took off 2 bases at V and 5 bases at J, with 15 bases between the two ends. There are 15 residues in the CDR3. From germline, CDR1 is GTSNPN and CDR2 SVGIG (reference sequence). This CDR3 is CAWSSHEVETGELFF. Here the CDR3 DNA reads TGTGCCTGGAGTTCCCATGAGGTAGAAACCGGGGAGCTGTTTTTT.

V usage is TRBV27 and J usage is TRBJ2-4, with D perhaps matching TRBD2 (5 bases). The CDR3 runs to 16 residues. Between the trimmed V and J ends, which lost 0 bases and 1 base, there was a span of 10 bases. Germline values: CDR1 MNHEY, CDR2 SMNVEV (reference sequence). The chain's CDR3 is CASSLSALAAKNIQYF. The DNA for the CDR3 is TGTGCCAGCAGTTTATCCGCCTTAGCGGCCAAAAACATTCAGTACTTC.

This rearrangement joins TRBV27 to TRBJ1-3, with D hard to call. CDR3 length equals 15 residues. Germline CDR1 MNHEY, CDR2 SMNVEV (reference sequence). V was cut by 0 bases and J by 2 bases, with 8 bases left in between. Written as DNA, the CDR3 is TGTGCCAGCAGTTTATCTCAGGCTGCTGGAAACACCATATATTTT. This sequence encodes CASSLSQAAGNTIYF.

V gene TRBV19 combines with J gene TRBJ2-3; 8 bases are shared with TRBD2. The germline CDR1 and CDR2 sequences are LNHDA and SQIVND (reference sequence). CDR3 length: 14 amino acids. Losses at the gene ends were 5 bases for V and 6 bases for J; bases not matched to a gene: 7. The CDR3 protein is CASSPRREGDTQYF. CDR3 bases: TGTGCCAGTAGTCCCCGACGGGAGGGGGATACGCAGTATTTT.

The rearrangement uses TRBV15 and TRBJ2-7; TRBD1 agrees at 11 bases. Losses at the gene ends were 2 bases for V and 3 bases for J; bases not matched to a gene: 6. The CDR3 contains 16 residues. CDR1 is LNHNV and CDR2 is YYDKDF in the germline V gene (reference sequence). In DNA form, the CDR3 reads TGTGCCACCAGCAGAACTCCCGGGACAGGGGGCTACGAGCAGTACTTC. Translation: CATSRTPGTGGYEQYF.

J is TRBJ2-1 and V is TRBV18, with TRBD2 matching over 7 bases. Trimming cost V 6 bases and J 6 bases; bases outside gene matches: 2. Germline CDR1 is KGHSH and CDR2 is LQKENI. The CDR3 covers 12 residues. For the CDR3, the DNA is TGTGCCAGCTCCGGACTAGGCAATGAGCAGTTCTTC. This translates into CASSGLGNEQFF.

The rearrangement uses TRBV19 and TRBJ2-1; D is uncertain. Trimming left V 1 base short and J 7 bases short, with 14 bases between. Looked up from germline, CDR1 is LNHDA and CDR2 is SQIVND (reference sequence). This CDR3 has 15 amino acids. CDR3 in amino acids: CASSIGSSSGNEQFF. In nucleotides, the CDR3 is TGTGCCAGTAGTATAGGGAGTTCCTCTGGTAATGAGCAGTTCTTC.

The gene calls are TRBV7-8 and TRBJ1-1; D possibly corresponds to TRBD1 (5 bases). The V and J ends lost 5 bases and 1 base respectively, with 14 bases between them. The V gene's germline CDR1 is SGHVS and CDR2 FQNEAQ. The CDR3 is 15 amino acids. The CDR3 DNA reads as TGTGCCAGCAGCCTCCGGGGGGGGACGAACACTGAAGCTTTCTTT. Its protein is CASSLRGGTNTEAFF.

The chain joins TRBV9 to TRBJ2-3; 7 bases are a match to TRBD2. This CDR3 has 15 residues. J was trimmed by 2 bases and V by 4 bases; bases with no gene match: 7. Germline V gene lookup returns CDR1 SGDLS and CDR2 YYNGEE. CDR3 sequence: CASSPHGGFTDTQYF. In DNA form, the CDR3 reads TGTGCCAGCAGCCCCCACGGGGGGTTCACAGATACGCAGTATTTT.

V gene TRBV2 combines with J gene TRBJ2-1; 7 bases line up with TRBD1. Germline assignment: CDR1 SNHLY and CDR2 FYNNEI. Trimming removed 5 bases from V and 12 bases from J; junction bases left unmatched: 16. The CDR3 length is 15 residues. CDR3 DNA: TGTGCCAGCAGTTCCGTCGGACAGGTGGGTCCAGCGCAGTTCTTC. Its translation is CASSSVGQVGPAQFF.

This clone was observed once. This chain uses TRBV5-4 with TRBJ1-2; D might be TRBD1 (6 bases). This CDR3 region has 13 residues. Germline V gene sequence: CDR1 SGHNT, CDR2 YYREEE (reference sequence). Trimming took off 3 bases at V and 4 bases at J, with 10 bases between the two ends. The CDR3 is CASSSRTVYGYTF. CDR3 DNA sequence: TGTGCCAGCAGCTCACGGACAGTCTATGGCTACACCTTC.

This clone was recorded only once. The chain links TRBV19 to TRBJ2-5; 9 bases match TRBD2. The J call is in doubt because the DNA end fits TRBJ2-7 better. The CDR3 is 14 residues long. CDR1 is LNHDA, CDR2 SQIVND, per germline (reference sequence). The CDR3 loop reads CASSIRGGASEQYF. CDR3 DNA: TGTGCCAGTAGTATTCGCGGGGGGGCCTCCGAGCAGTACTTC.

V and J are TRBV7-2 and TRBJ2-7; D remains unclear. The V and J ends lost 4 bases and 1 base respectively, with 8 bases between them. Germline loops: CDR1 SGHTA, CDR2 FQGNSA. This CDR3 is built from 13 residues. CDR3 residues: CASSSFLSYEQYF. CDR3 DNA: TGTGCCAGCAGCTCGTTCTTATCCTACGAGCAGTACTTC.